The clone carrying this T cell receptor beta chain was seen a handful of times. The data derive from a study of T cells in Graves' hyperthyroidism and ophthalmopathy. Approximately 10 ml of fresh peripheral blood supplied the PBMCs. Regions amplified from RNA transcripts were the TCR beta CDR3 regions. Researchers ran a first-round RT-PCR on the TCR CDR3 using the HTBI primer set. TCRdb passed the multiplex PCR reads through MiXCR, listing each CDR3 protein once. The table includes some 200,000 distinct CDR3 sequences, roughly 17% detected once. CDR3 length equals 16 residues. V was cut by 1 base and J by 3 bases, with 13 bases left in between. Germline V gene data show CDR1 as SGHDN and CDR2 as FVKESK.

The clonotype comes from a man aged 50 to 59 with Graves' hyperthyroidism. Sequencing used blood. The rearrangement joins TRBV14 to TRBJ2-4; D might be TRBD1 (6 bases). CDR3 in DNA: TGTGCCAGCAGCCAAGGGCGGCAGGGGCACAAAAACATTCAGTACTTC. As protein: CASSQGRQGHKNIQYF. Complete variable domain (other parts from reference TRBV14 and TRBJ2-4): EAGVTQFPSHSVIEKGQTVTLRCDPISGHDNLYWYRRVMGKEIKFLLHFVKESKQDESGMPNNRFLAERTGGTYSTLKVQPAELEDSGVYFCASSQGRQGHKNIQYFGAGTRLSVL.